Each of the 17 T cell receptor beta chains below was sequenced from the same sample in a study of blood T cell repertoires in COVID-19. Clones were sequenced by immunoSEQ multiplex PCR, and TCRdb holds only the in-frame ones, with some missing. Found here are more than 85,000 clones, around 81% of them singletons; the top ten hold approximately 4%. Sequencing used peripheral blood. The source of these receptors is a man in his 60s with acute or convalescent COVID-19.

The rearrangement links TRBV30 to TRBJ2-5, with no clear D. The germline gives CDR1 GTSNPN, CDR2 SVGIG (reference sequence). V shed 3 bases and J shed 0 bases, with 8 bases lying between them. CDR3 length: 13 residues. The CDR3 loop reads CAWRENNQETQYF. The CDR3 region has the DNA TGTGCCTGGAGGGAGAATAACCAAGAGACCCAGTACTTC.

This sequence joins TRBV6-5 and TRBJ2-7, with 7 bases fitting TRBD1. The germline V gene has CDR1 MNHEY and CDR2 SVGAGI. The ends lost 10 bases at V and 2 bases at J; junction bases unmatched: 5. The CDR3 has 12 amino acids. The CDR3 loop is CATAGTAYEQYF. The CDR3 DNA follows: TGTGCCACCGCAGGGACAGCCTACGAGCAGTACTTC.

This clone was picked up a small number of times. The gene calls are TRBV28 and TRBJ2-4, with unresolved D. CDR1 is MDHEN, CDR2 SYDVKM, per germline. CDR3 size: 16 residues. Trimming cost V 0 bases and J 5 bases, with 14 bases left between them. The CDR3 DNA reads TGTGCCAGCAGTTTATGGCCCAGCCGAGGAGAAAACATTCAGTACTTC. Translating it yields CASSLWPSRGENIQYF.

This rearrangement joins TRBV2 to TRBJ2-3, with D maybe TRBD2 (7 bases). Trimming pared 5 bases from V and 0 bases from J, leaving 15 bases between. From germline, CDR1 is SNHLY and CDR2 FYNNEI. This CDR3 is 16 amino acids long. The CDR3 nucleotides are TGTGCCAGCAGTCACCCAGGGGAGGGTAGCACAGATACGCAGTATTTT. It translates to CASSHPGEGSTDTQYF.

This clone was counted a single time. This rearrangement joins TRBV27 to TRBJ2-3; 14 nucleotides align to TRBD2. V lost 8 bases, J lost 4 bases, and 17 bases stayed unmatched. Per germline, CDR1 MNHEY and CDR2 SMNVEV (reference sequence). The CDR3 runs to 19 residues. The CDR3 bases are TGTGCCAGCGGTTCGCCGGGACTAGCGGGAGAGCGGGATGCAGATACGCAGTATTTT. Amino acid sequence: CASGSPGLAGERDADTQYF.

The chain employs TRBV11-2 and TRBJ2-5; 9 bases map to TRBD1. V dropped 7 bases and J dropped 4; count of bases not matched to a gene: 10. The germline CDR1 and CDR2 sequences are SGHAT and FQNNGV. The length of the CDR3 is 15 residues. The CDR3 sequence is CASTPDRGGAETQYF. In DNA form, the CDR3 reads TGTGCCAGCACCCCGGACAGGGGTGGGGCAGAGACCCAGTACTTC.

The CDR3 sequence is CASSPDRGSNQPQHF. In nucleotides, the CDR3 is TGCGCCAGCAGCCCGGACAGGGGTAGCAATCAGCCCCAGCATTTT. The rearrangement links TRBV5-1 to TRBJ1-5; 9 nucleotides agree with TRBD1. Germline-derived CDR1 and CDR2 are SGHRS and YFSETQ. CDR3 length equals 15 residues. After removal of 4 bases from V and 0 bases from J, the junction contained 2 bases not matched to a gene.

The gene calls are TRBV30 and TRBJ2-3; tentatively, D is TRBD1 (6 bases). The germline CDR1 and CDR2 sequences are GTSNPN and SVGIG (reference sequence). The V end was cut by 3 bases, the J end by 1 base, with 14 bases between. The CDR3 contains 15 residues. CDR3 nucleotides: TGTGCCTGGAGCCAGGGGCTAGCTGGCACAGATACGCAGTATTTT. Residues: CAWSQGLAGTDTQYF.

This chain links TRBV6-1 with TRBJ2-7; tentative D call: TRBD2 (5 bases). Germline V CDR1 and CDR2: MNHNS, SASEGT. Trimming removed 1 base from V and 10 bases from J, with 11 bases in between. This CDR3 is built from 12 residues. CDR3 sequence (DNA): TGTGCCAGCAGTGAAGGTTGGGGAGAACAGTACTTC. Protein product: CASSEGWGEQYF.

J is TRBJ1-1 and V is TRBV19; the D is unclear. The V end was cut by 5 bases, the J end by 7 bases, with 5 bases between. Per germline, CDR1 LNHDA and CDR2 SQIVND (reference sequence). The CDR3 runs 10 residues. This CDR3 is CASSEREAFF. The DNA for the CDR3 is TGTGCCAGTAGTGAGCGTGAAGCTTTCTTT. The complete variable domain, with remaining parts taken from reference TRBV19 and TRBJ1-1, reads DGGITQSPKYLFRKEGQNVTLSCEQNLNHDAMYWYRQDPGQGLRLIYYSQIVNDFQKGDIAEGYSVSREKKESFPLTVTSAQKNPTAFYLCASSEREAFFGQGTRLTVV.

This clone appeared a few times. The rearrangement uses TRBV27 and TRBJ1-2; TRBD1 might be the D (5 bases). Germline CDR1 MNHEY, CDR2 SMNVEV (reference sequence). V lost 3 bases to trimming and J lost 7 bases, with 27 bases between them. This CDR3 region has 18 residues. The CDR3 bases are TGTGCCAGCAGTTTGGCGGTTTCACCACTACAGGTCGCGAGTGGCTACACCTTC. It specifies CASSLAVSPLQVASGYTF.

The gene calls are TRBV5-1 and TRBJ1-5; the D gene is possibly TRBD1 (5 bases). The germline V gene encodes CDR1 SGHRS and CDR2 YFSETQ. Trimming took 1 base from V and 0 from J, leaving 8 bases between them. The CDR3 totals 15 residues. This CDR3 is CASSLWGDSNQPQHF. The CDR3 DNA follows: TGCGCCAGCAGCTTGTGGGGGGATAGCAATCAGCCCCAGCATTTT.

The gene calls are TRBV6-1 and TRBJ2-1, with TRBD2 matching 13 bases. The ends lost 4 bases at V and 0 bases at J; junction bases unmatched: 6. Germline assignment: CDR1 MNHNS and CDR2 SASEGT. The CDR3 loop spans 18 amino acids. The CDR3 loop reads CASSGETSGGLSYNEQFF. CDR3 sequence (DNA): TGTGCCAGCAGTGGGGAGACTAGCGGGGGGCTCTCCTACAATGAGCAGTTCTTC.

V is TRBV30 and J is TRBJ1-1; 10 bases match TRBD1. The ends lost 2 bases at V and 1 base at J; junction bases unmatched: 1. The CDR3 extends over 14 amino acids. The germline CDR1 and CDR2 sequences are GTSNPN and SVGIG (reference sequence). DNA for the CDR3: TGTGCCTGGAGTCGGGACAGGGGGAACACTGAAGCTTTCTTT. Translating it yields CAWSRDRGNTEAFF. Supplemented by reference TRBV30 and TRBJ1-1, the full variable domain reads SQTIHQWPATLVQPVGSPLSLECTVEGTSNPNLYWYRQAAGRGLQLLFYSVGIGQISSEVPQNLSASRPQDRQFILSSKKLLLSDSGFYLCAWSRDRGNTEAFFGQGTRLTVV.

The genes are TRBV7-9 and TRBJ2-1; the D gene is possibly TRBD1 (5 bases). The V gene lost 1 base and the J gene lost 6 bases, with 7 bases spanning the gap. The length of the CDR3 is 13 residues. Per germline, CDR1 SEHNR and CDR2 FQNEAQ (reference sequence). This chain's CDR3 is CASSLVRANEQFF. In DNA form, the CDR3 reads TGTGCCAGCAGCTTAGTCAGGGCCAATGAGCAGTTCTTC. Supplemented by reference TRBV7-9 and TRBJ2-1, the full variable domain reads DTGVSQNPRHKITKRGQNVTFRCDPISEHNRLYWYRQTLGQGPEFLTYFQNEAQLEKSRLLSDRFSAERPKGSFSTLEIQRTEQGDSAMYLCASSLVRANEQFFGPGTRLTVL.

This clone is a singleton in its sample. DNA of the CDR3: TGTGCCAGCAGTTTGGAGACAGGGCGGCCGTTCTTC. Protein sequence: CASSLETGRPFF. This chain joins TRBV7-9 and TRBJ2-1, with 7 bases aligning to TRBD1. The germline CDR1 and CDR2 sequences are SEHNR and FQNEAQ (reference sequence). The CDR3 sequence is 12 residues long. The J segment lost 15 bases and the V segment lost 6 bases, leaving 11 bases of the junction unmatched.

The chain employs TRBV18 and TRBJ1-3; 9 bases match TRBD1. The CDR3 runs to 20 residues. CDR1 is KGHSH, CDR2 LQKENI, per germline. The trim removed 1 base at V and 0 bases at J, leaving 13 bases unmatched. The CDR3 sequence: CASSPRGTGPTQSSGNTIYF. DNA for the CDR3: TGTGCCAGCTCACCACGGGGGACAGGGCCGACTCAGAGCTCTGGAAACACCATATATTTT.